The 14 T cell receptor beta chains below were found in one sample sequenced in a study of chemoradiotherapy in HPV16-positive cancers. Some clones are missing from TCRdb's copy, which holds only in-frame ones; the method was immunoSEQ multiplex PCR. This sample has about 29,000 clones, with about 91% found just once. The sequences come from blood, collected from a patient who underwent chemoradiotherapy. The source is a human donor with HPV-associated anogenital cancer.

The V call is TRBV28, the J call TRBJ1-2, with TRBD1 matching 7 bases. The CDR3 spans 15 residues. CDR1 is MDHEN and CDR2 is SYDVKM in the germline V gene. Trimming took 6 bases from V and 0 from J; bases not matched to a gene: 7. CDR3 coding DNA: TGTGCCAGCAGGCTGGGACAGCGAGCTAACTATGGCTACACCTTC. The encoded protein is CASRLGQRANYGYTF.

This clone was observed once. The rearrangement uses TRBV19 and TRBJ2-7; D not certain. V was shortened by 4 bases and J by 3 bases, with 7 bases between the two germline ends. Germline loops: CDR1 LNHDA, CDR2 SQIVND (reference sequence). The CDR3 contains 12 residues. The CDR3 DNA sequence: TGTGCCAGTAGTAGGGTGGGCTACGAGCAGTACTTC. As protein: CASSRVGYEQYF.

The chain couples TRBV9 to TRBJ2-7; weak D call: TRBD2 (5 bases). This CDR3 is built from 13 residues. V was trimmed by 0 bases and J by 6 bases, leaving 10 bases between them. From germline, CDR1 is SGDLS and CDR2 YYNGEE. The CDR3 protein is CASSVDLAAEQYF. CDR3 in DNA: TGTGCCAGCAGCGTAGACCTAGCAGCCGAGCAGTACTTC.

This clone has only a few counts. The gene calls are TRBV19 and TRBJ2-7; 8 bases are shared with TRBD2. This CDR3 has 16 residues. Trimming cost V 4 bases and J 4 bases; bases outside gene matches: 12. Looked up from germline, CDR1 is LNHDA and CDR2 is SQIVND (reference sequence). CDR3 residues: CASSRPQEREFYEQYF. The CDR3 DNA reads TGTGCCAGTAGTAGGCCCCAAGAGCGGGAGTTTTACGAGCAGTACTTC. Full variable domain (rest looked up from reference TRBV19 and TRBJ2-7): DGGITQSPKYLFRKEGQNVTLSCEQNLNHDAMYWYRQDPGQGLRLIYYSQIVNDFQKGDIAEGYSVSREKKESFPLTVTSAQKNPTAFYLCASSRPQEREFYEQYFGPGTRLTVT.

The rearrangement joins TRBV10-3 to TRBJ1-1; 7 nucleotides line up with TRBD1. The CDR3 contains 15 residues. V shed 6 bases and J 5 bases; nucleotides not matched to a gene: 12. Looked up from germline, CDR1 is ENHRY and CDR2 is SYGVKD. The CDR3 is CAISNTGTGDTEAFF. For the CDR3, the DNA is TGTGCCATCAGCAACACCGGTACAGGGGATACTGAAGCTTTCTTT.

J is TRBJ1-1 and V is TRBV5-6; D ambiguous. The CDR3 covers 13 residues. V lost 4 bases and J 0 bases, leaving 7 bases between the germline ends. Germline CDR1 reads SGHDT; CDR2 reads YYEEEE. CDR3 sequence (DNA): TGTGCCAGCAGCCCTTGGATGAACACTGAAGCTTTCTTT. Translation: CASSPWMNTEAFF.

In nucleotides, the CDR3 is TGTGCCAGCAGCCCCAGGGGTAGCGGAAACAATGAGCAGTTCTTC. As protein: CASSPRGSGNNEQFF. V usage is TRBV7-9 and J usage is TRBJ2-1; D is perhaps TRBD1 or TRBD2 (6 bases each). This CDR3 comprises 15 residues. Trimming stripped 5 bases from V and 5 bases from J, with 16 bases between. Germline loops: CDR1 SEHNR, CDR2 FQNEAQ (reference sequence). Drawing the rest from reference TRBV7-9 and TRBJ2-1, the complete variable domain is DTGVSQNPRHKITKRGQNVTFRCDPISEHNRLYWYRQTLGQGPEFLTYFQNEAQLEKSRLLSDRFSAERPKGSFSTLEIQRTEQGDSAMYLCASSPRGSGNNEQFFGPGTRLTVL.

The chain joins TRBV30 to TRBJ2-7, with D tentatively TRBD2 (5 bases). V lost 1 base and J lost 4, with 11 bases in between. This CDR3 spans 13 amino acids. Germline V gene lookup returns CDR1 GTSNPN and CDR2 SVGIG (reference sequence). In DNA, the CDR3 is TGTGCCTGGAGTGCCAATCGGAGGTACGAGCAGTACTTC. Translating it yields CAWSANRRYEQYF.

J is TRBJ2-3 and V is TRBV30, with 7 nucleotides matching TRBD1. In germline, CDR1 is GTSNPN, CDR2 SVGIG (reference sequence). This CDR3 comprises 14 residues. The junction had 8 bases not matched to a gene; V was cut back by 2 bases and J by 6 bases. The CDR3 is CAWSSTTGTDTQYF. The CDR3 nucleotides read TGTGCCTGGAGTTCCACGACAGGGACGGATACGCAGTATTTT.

The chain recombines TRBV28 with TRBJ2-1; D ambiguous. Germline V gene lookup returns CDR1 MDHEN and CDR2 SYDVKM. V lost 6 bases and J 4 bases, leaving 10 bases between the germline ends. CDR3 length equals 13 residues. In nucleotides, the CDR3 is TGTGCCAGCAGGGTAGGGAATTACAATGAGCAGTTCTTC. Translating it yields CASRVGNYNEQFF.

This clone showed up just once. V and J are TRBV11-1 and TRBJ1-1; a weak D match, TRBD1 (6 bases). CDR1 is SGHAT, CDR2 FQDESV, per germline (reference sequence). CDR3 length equals 14 residues. With 1 base removed from V and 4 bases from J, the gap between germline ends came to 10 bases. Here the CDR3 DNA reads TGTGCCAGCAGCTTAGACAGGGTAGGCACTGAAGCTTTCTTT. Protein sequence: CASSLDRVGTEAFF.

This chain joins TRBV18 and TRBJ2-4; 8 nucleotides match TRBD1. CDR3 length: 16 amino acids. CDR1 and CDR2 from the germline V gene are KGHSH and LQKENI. V gave up 1 base and J gave up 3 bases; unmatched junction bases: 5. DNA of the CDR3: TGTGCCAGCTCACCACTAGGACAGGGAAGCAAAAACATTCAGTACTTC. This codes for CASSPLGQGSKNIQYF.

The V call is TRBV2, the J call TRBJ2-3, with 10 bases that match TRBD2. Germline-derived CDR1 and CDR2 are SNHLY and FYNNEI. With 1 base clipped from V and 0 bases from J, the junction kept 7 bases outside the gene matches. This CDR3 contains 18 residues. In nucleotides, the CDR3 is TGTGCCAGCAGTGAAGGGACTAGCGGCCGTTCTAGCACAGATACGCAGTATTTT. Translating it yields CASSEGTSGRSSTDTQYF.

This rearrangement joins TRBV6-5 to TRBJ1-5; 7 nucleotides line up with TRBD1. The CDR3 length is 15 residues. Trimming at V came to 0 bases and at J to 4 bases, leaving 3 bases not matched to a gene. Germline values: CDR1 MNHEY, CDR2 SVGAGI. CDR3 nucleotides: TGTGCCAGCAGTTACTCGACAGGGAATAATCAGCCCCAGCATTTT. It yields the protein CASSYSTGNNQPQHF.